Presented here are 25 T cell receptor beta chains from one specimen sequenced in a study. TCRdb reprocessed the 5' RACE reads via MiXCR and lists one record per CDR3 protein. The profile shows 50,000 to 80,000 distinct CDR3 sequences, roughly 22% of them singletons. Input material: memory CD4+ T cells sorted from a lymph node. Subset in this sample: memory CD4+ T cells, CD4+CD45RO+CD25-. These receptors all stem from a female donor with breast cancer.

This rearrangement joins TRBV6-6 to TRBJ2-7; D possibly uses TRBD1 or TRBD2 (6 bases each). V was trimmed by 7 bases and J by 5 bases, leaving 18 bases between them. The CDR3 contains 14 residues. CDR1 and CDR2 from the germline V gene are MNHNY and SVGAGI (reference sequence). The CDR3 region has the DNA TGTGCCAGCACTTATTCTGAAGGGGGGAACGAGCAGTACTTC. It is translated as CASTYSEGGNEQYF.

This clonotype has at least ten counts. The V call is TRBV7-9, the J call TRBJ2-7; D unclear. CDR1 is SEHNR, CDR2 FQNEAQ, per germline (reference sequence). The germline V and J ends were trimmed by 5 bases and 3 bases, with 8 bases remaining between them. The CDR3 runs to 12 residues. The chain's CDR3 is CASSLSGYEQYF. The CDR3 DNA is TGTGCCAGCAGCCTTTCTGGCTACGAGCAGTACTTC.

In this sample, this clonotype turned up a few times. V usage is TRBV2 and J usage is TRBJ1-5; no clear D. Trimming cost V 3 bases and J 5 bases, with 11 bases left between them. Germline assignment: CDR1 SNHLY and CDR2 FYNNEI. CDR3 length equals 14 residues. CDR3 region: CASSEIGRDQPQHF. The CDR3 nucleotides read TGTGCCAGCAGTGAGATCGGGAGGGATCAGCCCCAGCATTTT.

This chain connects TRBV7-9 to TRBJ1-1; D ambiguous. V was trimmed by 4 bases and J by 8 bases, leaving 11 bases between them. This CDR3 is built from 12 residues. CDR1 is SEHNR, CDR2 FQNEAQ, per germline (reference sequence). This CDR3 is CASSSYLSEAFF. CDR3 nucleotides: TGTGCCAGCAGCTCCTACCTATCAGAAGCTTTCTTT.

On this clonotype: The germline gene is not matched at one end of the junction; a read error may be the cause. The CDR3 nucleotides read TGTGCCATCAGCCGGGACAGTTACTACGAGCAGTACTTC. Protein sequence: CAISRDSYYEQYF. V and J are TRBV7-9 and TRBJ2-7; 7 bases match TRBD1. The CDR3 has 13 amino acids. The germline CDR1 and CDR2 sequences are SEHNR and FQNEAQ (reference sequence).

This clonotype was found a few times. CDR3 DNA sequence: TGCGCCAGCAGCGTGAGAACCGGGCTACTATACGAGCAGTACTTC. It codes for CASSVRTGLLYEQYF. This chain links TRBV5-1 with TRBJ2-7; D not resolved. This CDR3 spans 15 amino acids. V lost 4 bases and J 4 bases, leaving 18 bases between the germline ends. From germline, CDR1 is SGHRS and CDR2 YFSETQ.

In regard to this clonotype: This may stem from a read error, because a much larger clone lies one nucleotide away. The chain is built from TRBV29-1 and TRBJ1-2, with D maybe TRBD1 (5 bases). Trimming stripped 7 bases from V and 8 bases from J, with 20 bases between. The CDR3 is made up of 13 amino acids. Per the germline V gene, CDR1 is SQVTM and CDR2 is ANQGSEA. The CDR3 is CSAVVPVTGGYTF. In DNA, the CDR3 is TGCAGCGCTGTAGTCCCGGTAACAGGCGGCTACACCTTC.

The sample holds a few counts of this clonotype. The CDR3, as DNA: TGCAGTGCCCGTCCGGGGGGCCACGAGCAGTACTTC. This codes for CSARPGGHEQYF. V is TRBV20-1 and J is TRBJ2-7; D possibly corresponds to TRBD2 (7 bases). Germline-derived CDR1 and CDR2 are DFQATT and SNEGSKA (reference sequence). The CDR3 is 12 residues long. The V end was cut by 6 bases, the J end by 5 bases, with 14 bases between.

This clonotype was seen many times. In DNA, the CDR3 is TGTGCCAGCAGCCCTGGAGGACTAGAGGGTTCCGGGCAGTACTTC. Encoded protein: CASSPGGLEGSGQYF. The chain is built from TRBV7-9 and TRBJ2-7; 7 bases match TRBD2. The CDR3 covers 15 residues. Germline V gene data show CDR1 as SEHNR and CDR2 as FQNEAQ (reference sequence). The V gene end was trimmed by 5 bases and the J gene end by 9 bases; junction bases not matched to a gene: 16.

Of note for this clonotype: A much larger clone differs from this one at a single base, so this may be a read error. The J gene is TRBJ2-1, the V gene TRBV9; TRBD2 aligns across 7 bases. Germline values: CDR1 SGDLS, CDR2 YYNGEE. CDR3 length equals 15 residues. The CDR3: CASNVAGQRYNEQFF. The CDR3 DNA follows: TGTGCCAGCAACGTAGCGGGCCAGCGGTACAATGAGCAGTTCTTC.

The chain is built from TRBV7-3 and TRBJ2-1, with 9 bases matching TRBD2. This CDR3 is built from 13 residues. The junction had 5 bases not matched to a gene; V was cut back by 0 bases and J by 14 bases. Germline loops: CDR1 SGHTA, CDR2 FQGTGA. The CDR3 protein is CASSLTLSGRKFF. The DNA of the CDR3 is TGTGCCAGCAGCTTAACCCTGAGCGGGAGGAAGTTCTTC. Drawing the rest from reference TRBV7-3 and TRBJ2-1, the complete variable domain is GAGVSQTPSNKVTEKGKYVELRCDPISGHTALYWYRQSLGQGPEFLIYFQGTGAADDSGLPNDRFFAVRPEGSVSTLKIQRTERGDSAVYLCASSLTLSGRKFFGPGTRLTVL.

This clonotype was counted between two and nine times. J is TRBJ1-1 and V is TRBV5-5; TRBD1 might be the D (6 bases). In germline, CDR1 is SGHKS, CDR2 YYEKEE (reference sequence). The CDR3 totals 13 residues. The V gene lost 1 base and the J gene lost 8 bases, with 12 bases spanning the gap. Here the CDR3 reads CASSLFSQGEAFF. DNA for the CDR3: TGTGCCAGCAGCTTGTTCTCTCAGGGGGAAGCTTTCTTT. The whole variable domain, filled in from reference TRBV5-5 and TRBJ1-1, reads DAGVTQSPTHLIKTRGQQVTLRCSPISGHKSVSWYQQVLGQGPQFIFQYYEKEERGRGNFPDRFSARQFPNYSSELNVNALLLGDSALYLCASSLFSQGEAFFGQGTRLTVV.

The chain couples TRBV5-1 to TRBJ2-1; TRBD2 matches 12 bases. This CDR3 spans 15 amino acids. Germline CDR1 is SGHRS and CDR2 is YFSETQ. V was pared by 4 bases and J by 8 bases, with 7 bases of the junction left unmatched. Here the CDR3 reads CASSPGLAGSDEQFF. The DNA for the CDR3 is TGCGCCAGCAGCCCCGGACTAGCGGGATCCGATGAGCAGTTCTTC.

This clonotype has only a few counts. V usage is TRBV7-9 and J usage is TRBJ1-1; D is unresolved. Trimming shortened V by 2 bases and J by 2 bases, and 9 bases separated the two germline ends. Germline V gives CDR1 SEHNR, CDR2 FQNEAQ (reference sequence). There are 14 residues in the CDR3. The CDR3 DNA reads TGTGCCAGCAGCTTAATCGTTGTAAACACTGAAGCTTTCTTT. As protein: CASSLIVVNTEAFF.

CDR3 sequence reads: CASSTRGGQGPQHF. The CDR3 DNA follows: TGTGCCAGCAGCACACGGGGGGGACAAGGGCCCCAGCATTTT. The chain couples TRBV9 to TRBJ1-5; tentatively, D is TRBD1 (6 bases). Per the germline V gene, CDR1 is SGDLS and CDR2 is YYNGEE. Trimming left V 4 bases short and J 9 bases short, with 17 bases between. The CDR3 covers 14 residues.

This clonotype was picked up many times. The V call is TRBV7-2, the J call TRBJ2-3; D gene unclear. CDR3 length: 13 residues. Trimming left V 5 bases short and J 7 bases short, with 13 bases between. CDR1 and CDR2 from the germline V gene are SGHTA and FQGNSA. The CDR3 region is CASSRPAENTQYF. The CDR3 region has the DNA TGTGCCAGCAGCCGACCCGCGGAAAATACGCAGTATTTT.

This chain connects TRBV7-2 to TRBJ2-1; D possibly matches TRBD1 or TRBD2 (5 bases each). The V and J ends lost 4 bases and 5 bases respectively, with 15 bases between them. CDR3 length: 15 residues. Germline-derived CDR1 and CDR2 are SGHTA and FQGNSA. CDR3 loop: CASSSDRGVHNEQFF. The CDR3, as DNA: TGTGCCAGCAGCTCGGACCGAGGGGTACACAATGAGCAGTTCTTC.

This clonotype has a count of ten or more. The V gene is TRBV24-1, the J gene TRBJ2-7; 12 nucleotides line up with TRBD2. Unmatched junction bases numbered 4, after V lost 4 bases and J lost 4 bases. The CDR3 covers 15 residues. Germline values: CDR1 KGHDR, CDR2 SFDVKD. The CDR3 loop reads CATSEGLAGTYEQYF. In DNA, the CDR3 is TGTGCCACCAGTGAAGGACTAGCGGGGACGTACGAGCAGTACTTC.

The chain joins TRBV12-3 or TRBV12-4 to TRBJ1-1, with D unresolved. V gave up 4 bases and J gave up 0 bases, with 12 bases separating them. CDR3 length: 15 residues. The CDR3 reads CASSSRRNLNTEAFF. The CDR3 coding sequence is TGTGCCAGCAGTTCTCGCCGAAATTTGAACACTGAAGCTTTCTTT.

The chain joins TRBV20-1 to TRBJ2-7, with a tentative D call TRBD1 (6 bases). Germline CDR1 is DFQATT and CDR2 is SNEGSKA (reference sequence). The CDR3 is 12 amino acids. This CDR3 reads CRARPSGDGQYF. DNA of the CDR3: TGCAGGGCGAGGCCCTCAGGGGATGGGCAGTACTTC.

This clonotype was counted only a few times. CDR3 sequence reads: CATSDWTGFGDTQYF. In DNA, the CDR3 is TGTGCCACCAGTGATTGGACAGGGTTTGGAGATACGCAGTATTTT. This chain links TRBV24-1 with TRBJ2-3, with TRBD1 identical over 8 bases. This CDR3 comprises 15 residues. Germline CDR1 and CDR2: KGHDR and SFDVKD. V was clipped by 2 bases and J by 5 bases; unmatched bases: 5.

This clonotype was counted many times. The CDR3 bases are TGTGCCAGCAGTTACTGGCCGGGACAGGACGGGGCCAACGTCCTGACTTTC. Residues: CASSYWPGQDGANVLTF. This chain links TRBV6-5 with TRBJ2-6; 8 positions match TRBD1. The CDR3 length is 17 residues. CDR1 is MNHEY, CDR2 SVGAGI, per germline. V trimming: 1 base; J trimming: 4 bases; junction bases outside the gene matches: 6.

This rearrangement joins TRBV5-1 to TRBJ1-1; D gene unclear. Trimming took off 0 bases at V and 5 bases at J, with 11 bases between the two ends. The CDR3 is 14 amino acids. CDR1 and CDR2 from the germline V gene are SGHRS and YFSETQ. The CDR3 sequence: CASSLDGLGTEAFF. In DNA, the CDR3 is TGCGCCAGCAGCTTGGACGGGCTGGGGACTGAAGCTTTCTTT.

The CDR3: CASSFYGEQYF. Here the CDR3 DNA reads TGCGCCAGCAGCTTTTACGGAGAGCAGTACTTC. This chain joins TRBV5-1 and TRBJ2-7; D remains ambiguous. The CDR3 runs 11 residues. CDR1 is SGHRS and CDR2 is YFSETQ in the germline V gene. Trimming removed 2 bases at V and 7 bases at J, with 7 bases between.

This clonotype occurred a few times. The V call is TRBV15, the J call TRBJ1-2, with 10 bases aligning to TRBD1. This CDR3 comprises 15 residues. CDR1 and CDR2 from the germline V gene are LNHNV and YYDKDF (reference sequence). V lost 5 bases to trimming and J lost 3 bases; unmatched junction nucleotides: 6. The CDR3 here is CATSATGTGDYGYTF. The CDR3 bases are TGTGCCACCAGCGCCACCGGGACAGGGGACTATGGCTACACCTTC.